This T cell receptor beta chain was identified in a study of blood T cell repertoires in COVID-19 (dated by TCRdb to about 2020). Background for the entire study: The collaborator samples originated in the United States, Italy and Spain and spanned the acute and convalescent phases of COVID-19. Sample metadata almost always included a de-identified subject ID, COVID-19 status, age in years and sex. HLA class I and class II types, where available, came from metadata supplied by the sample provider rather than from assay-based typing. The prospective study material was composed of cDNA or gDNA derived from T cells, B-cell-depleted T cells, or PBMCs. The dataset comprised deeply sampled blood TCRbeta repertoires from subjects exposed to, actively infected with, or recovered from COVID-19. The repertoires were made available in a free public database intended to serve as a resource for research on the immune response to SARS-CoV-2. The samples were drawn from two sources: the first 160 participants of the ongoing ImmuneRACE study, and 1,000 to 1,500 subjects contributed by 6 global collaborators. Beyond this particular receptor, the publication reports: How much clinical and demographic metadata was included differed by source and by participant, and the metadata was provided uncurated.

The immunoSEQ Assay, a bias-controlled multiplex PCR, was used to amplify TCRbeta CDR3 regions from genomic DNA. In the authors' own workflow: Within the assay, amplification of reference gene primers was used to estimate how many nucleated cells each sample contained. To quantify the absolute abundance of each unique TCRbeta CDR3 rearrangement, sequence reads were collapsed and filtered. For each sample, productive Simpson clonality was calculated by taking the square root of Simpson's diversity index across productive rearrangements. The clones in this table, taken by TCRdb from immuneACCESS, are in-frame only. Not every clone is retained; where verified, under half of the shortfall comes from an unresolved V gene, and the cause of the rest is unknown. That table is the source of V, J and clone size, and D and trimming were worked out from the DNA. The sample records over 250,000 clones, approximately 91% of which are singletons. Around 2% of the sample is taken by the ten largest.

Sequences SGHRS (CDR1) and YFSETQ (CDR2) are obtained from the germline V gene. Here V drops 4 bases and J drops 6 bases, and the junction holds 7 bases not matched to any gene. The CDR3 contains 14 residues, cysteine and phenylalanine counted. This entry keeps only the CDR3 DNA: 42 bases, framed from base 1. About this clone: Its target antigen remains unknown. No qualities accompany the bases; no much larger clone lies one base away.

Collaborating institutions collected whole blood in K2EDTA tubes following their own protocols. For TCRbeta analysis, collaborators shipped samples in one of three forms: frozen whole blood, isolated PBMCs, or DNA extracted from either of those sample types. Recombination connected TRBV5-1 to TRBJ1-2; 9 central bases correspond to TRBD1. Sequenced: peripheral blood. The receptor comes from a man aged 45-60 years with acute or convalescent COVID-19. CDR3 sequence: CASSLGTGSDGYTF. The DNA sequence follows: TGCGCCAGCAGCCTAGGGACAGGGTCGGATGGCTACACCTTC. The CDR3, completed at both ends by the reference TRBV5-1 and TRBJ1-2 genes, gives the full variable domain KAGVTQTPRYLIKTRGQQVTLSCSPISGHRSVSWYQQTPGQGLQFLFEYFSETQRNKGNFPGRFSGRQFSNSRSEMNVSTLELGDSALYLCASSLGTGSDGYTFGSGTRLTVV.